The 11 T cell receptor beta chains below come from one sample, sequenced in a study of cytomegalovirus exposure and HLA in healthy donors listed by TCRdb under 2017. Library prep was done by the immunoSEQ multiplex PCR assay. Sourced from immuneACCESS, this table was stored by TCRdb with only in-frame sequences that have V and J called. A share of the clones is absent; for the studies checked, an unresolved V gene accounts for under half, and the remainder has no known explanation. The sample contains 280,000 or so clones, approximately 88% of them found a single time. The ten largest clones take up 0.92% of the sample. Sequenced: PBMCs. These receptor sequences come from a woman under 30 in good health and CMV-seronegative.

This chain connects TRBV6-5 to TRBJ2-3; D remains unclear. Trimming took off 6 bases at V and 4 bases at J, with 11 bases between the two ends. This CDR3 has 13 residues. Per germline, CDR1 MNHEY and CDR2 SVGAGI. The CDR3 sequence: CASSHDLSDTQYF. CDR3 sequence (DNA): TGTGCCAGCAGCCACGACTTGTCAGATACGCAGTATTTT.

The V and J genes are TRBV28 and TRBJ2-7; D is perhaps TRBD2 (6 bases). Germline V gene data show CDR1 as MDHEN and CDR2 as SYDVKM. CDR3 length: 14 residues. The V end lost 7 bases, the J end lost 0 bases, and 13 bases lay between the germline ends. The CDR3 nucleotides read TGTGCCAGCACCTCAGCCGGGAGCTCCTACGAGCAGTACTTC. As protein: CASTSAGSSYEQYF.

This chain joins TRBV19 and TRBJ2-2, with 13 bases that match TRBD2. Unmatched junction bases numbered 4, after V lost 2 bases and J lost 7 bases. This CDR3 has 16 amino acids. Germline V gene sequence: CDR1 LNHDA, CDR2 SQIVND (reference sequence). CDR3 in amino acids: CASSILTSGRDGELFF. The CDR3 nucleotides are TGTGCCAGTAGTATACTCACTAGCGGGAGGGACGGGGAGCTGTTTTTT.

The chain carries TRBV6-1 and TRBJ1-1, with D hard to call. V was pared by 0 bases and J by 6 bases, with 5 bases between. This CDR3 comprises 12 residues. Germline V lookup: CDR1 MNHNS, CDR2 SASEGT. CDR3: CASSEAGPEAFF. CDR3 sequence (DNA): TGTGCCAGCAGTGAAGCGGGCCCTGAAGCTTTCTTT.

The V gene is TRBV5-6, the J gene TRBJ2-1, with 10 nucleotides matching TRBD2. V was pared by 3 bases and J by 8 bases, with 8 bases of the junction left unmatched. The CDR3 spans 15 residues. Germline CDR1 reads SGHDT; CDR2 reads YYEEEE. The chain's CDR3 is CASSSPLAGDHEQFF. The CDR3 coding sequence is TGTGCCAGCAGCTCTCCGCTAGCGGGAGACCATGAGCAGTTCTTC.

This clone was picked up one time. The chain employs TRBV5-6 and TRBJ2-1; no clear D gene. The CDR3 consists of 15 residues. V lost 0 bases and J 0 bases, leaving 7 bases between the germline ends. Germline-derived CDR1 and CDR2 are SGHDT and YYEEEE. CDR3 protein: CASSLGRSSYNEQFF. CDR3 sequence (DNA): TGTGCCAGCAGCTTGGGTCGGAGCTCCTACAATGAGCAGTTCTTC.

This chain uses TRBV25-1 with TRBJ2-7, with 8 bases that match TRBD2. J was trimmed by 3 bases and V by 6 bases; bases with no gene match: 13. CDR3 length equals 16 residues. The germline CDR1 and CDR2 sequences are MGHDK and SYGVNS. CDR3 coding DNA: TGTGCCAGCAGGGGTAAGCGTAGCGGGGACAACTACGAGCAGTACTTC. Translated, it gives CASRGKRSGDNYEQYF.

The chain recombines TRBV10-1 with TRBJ2-3, with TRBD2 identical over 9 bases. Losses at the gene ends were 4 bases for V and 1 base for J; bases not matched to a gene: 3. The CDR3 is made up of 15 amino acids. Germline V lookup: CDR1 WNHNN, CDR2 SYGVQD (reference sequence). The CDR3 loop is CASSAQREGTDTQYF. The DNA of the CDR3 is TGCGCCAGCAGTGCCCAGCGGGAGGGCACAGATACGCAGTATTTT.

The rearrangement links TRBV5-6 to TRBJ2-5, with TRBD1 identical over 8 bases. Trimming cost V 3 bases and J 5 bases; bases outside gene matches: 6. CDR1 is SGHDT and CDR2 is YYEEEE in the germline V gene. The CDR3 loop spans 14 amino acids. The CDR3 spells CASSSQGARETQYF. The CDR3 nucleotides read TGTGCCAGCAGCTCCCAGGGGGCTCGGGAGACCCAGTACTTC.

The V call is TRBV5-6, the J call TRBJ1-5, with D perhaps TRBD1 (6 bases). The CDR3 contains 16 residues. Per germline, CDR1 SGHDT and CDR2 YYEEEE. V lost 0 bases and J 2 bases, leaving 12 bases between the germline ends. CDR3 nucleotides: TGTGCCAGCAGCTTGGGGTCAGGGGCCCGCAATCAGCCCCAGCATTTT. The encoded protein is CASSLGSGARNQPQHF.

V usage is TRBV18 and J usage is TRBJ1-4, with D maybe TRBD1 (6 bases). The CDR3 extends over 17 amino acids. CDR1 and CDR2 (germline): KGHSH, LQKENI. With 2 bases removed from V and 0 bases from J, the gap between germline ends came to 13 bases. The CDR3 DNA reads as TGTGCCAGCTCACCAGGGACACGCCTTGCAACTAATGAAAAACTGTTTTTT. Residues: CASSPGTRLATNEKLFF.